This TCR beta chain was recorded in a study of T-cell reconstitution after alpha-beta-depleted transplantation in children. Study-wide points: By about two months after transplant, alpha-beta T cells reportedly arose from several hundred graft clones that had expanded. By one year post-transplant, T-cell counts and diversity largely arose from T cells that were newly produced.

Details on this clonotype: Its specificity is unknown.

Preparation of the TCRbeta library used unique molecular identifiers. TCRdb re-analysed the PCR reads in MiXCR, keeping a single row per CDR3 protein. Among some 830,000 distinct CDR3 sequences listed, approximately 15% were seen once. With 11 bases removed from V and 4 bases from J, the gap between germline ends came to 15 bases. The CDR3 covers 13 residues. Looked up from germline, CDR1 is LNHDA and CDR2 is SQIVND (reference sequence). The sequenced sample was PBMCs, mostly from graft donor cells, obtained 360 days after TCRalphabeta/CD19-depleted stem cell transplant. The chain carries TRBV19 and TRBJ2-1; a possible D gene is TRBD1 (6 bases). The sequence was obtained from a male patient between 10 and 17 years old who had a stem cell transplant for acute lymphoblastic leukemia, so the T cells may come from the graft donor. The DNA for the CDR3 is TGTGCCTCTCGGGACACGGCGTACAATGAGCAGTTCTTC. This codes for CASRDTAYNEQFF.